These 25 T cell receptor beta chains were sequenced from one sample in a study of blood T cell repertoires in COVID-19. TCRdb's copy holds only in-frame clones and misses some; the assay was immunoSEQ multiplex PCR. The sample holds some 120,000 clones, approximately 90% seen once. Sequenced: peripheral blood. The receptors originated from a man between 65 and 79 years old with active or convalescent COVID-19.

The chain employs TRBV20-1 and TRBJ2-7; no definite D call. The CDR3 totals 10 residues. Germline-derived CDR1 and CDR2 are DFQATT and SNEGSKA (reference sequence). Trimming removed 4 bases at V and 6 bases at J, with 7 bases between. CDR3 in DNA: TGCAGTGCTACCTCCCGCGAGCAGTACTTC. Protein sequence: CSATSREQYF.

V and J are TRBV19 and TRBJ2-7; TRBD2 matches 11 bases. Looked up from germline, CDR1 is LNHDA and CDR2 is SQIVND (reference sequence). The length of the CDR3 is 15 residues. J gave up 2 bases and V 4 bases, and 4 bases lay outside the gene matches. CDR3: CASSKLAGATYEQYF. The DNA for the CDR3 is TGTGCCAGTAGTAAACTAGCGGGAGCGACCTACGAGCAGTACTTC. Using reference TRBV19 and TRBJ2-7 for the parts outside the CDR3, the full variable domain is DGGITQSPKYLFRKEGQNVTLSCEQNLNHDAMYWYRQDPGQGLRLIYYSQIVNDFQKGDIAEGYSVSREKKESFPLTVTSAQKNPTAFYLCASSKLAGATYEQYFGPGTRLTVT.

This chain connects TRBV28 to TRBJ2-7; possibly TRBD1 for D (6 bases). The CDR3 covers 14 residues. CDR1 is MDHEN and CDR2 is SYDVKM in the germline V gene. V was cut by 5 bases and J by 5 bases, with 16 bases left in between. The chain's CDR3 is CASSPWTDSNEQYF. Written as DNA, the CDR3 is TGTGCCAGCAGTCCCTGGACAGACAGCAACGAGCAGTACTTC.

This chain joins TRBV7-9 and TRBJ2-1; D remains unclear. Germline V gives CDR1 SEHNR, CDR2 FQNEAQ (reference sequence). V was trimmed by 1 base and J by 1 base, leaving 8 bases between them. The CDR3 length is 15 residues. The CDR3 sequence: CASSLGEDSYNEQFF. CDR3 DNA: TGTGCCAGCAGCTTAGGCGAAGATTCCTACAATGAGCAGTTCTTC.

The gene calls are TRBV11-2 and TRBJ2-1; 8 bases agree with TRBD2. CDR3 length: 12 amino acids. The V and J ends lost 8 bases and 6 bases, in that order; junction bases with no gene match: 3. Germline assignment: CDR1 SGHAT and CDR2 FQNNGV. The CDR3 DNA reads TGTGCCAGCTCCAGCGGGAGCAATGAGCAGTTCTTC. Translated, it gives CASSSGSNEQFF.

The chain links TRBV11-3 to TRBJ1-1, with D unclear. V was cut by 3 bases and J by 1 base, with 9 bases left in between. CDR1 is SGHNT and CDR2 is YENEEA in the germline V gene. This CDR3 is 14 amino acids long. CDR3 residues: CASSFGLTNTEAFF. In nucleotides, the CDR3 is TGTGCCAGCAGCTTTGGACTGACGAACACTGAAGCTTTCTTT.

J is TRBJ1-2 and V is TRBV5-1, with D uncertain. The V gene's germline CDR1 is SGHRS and CDR2 YFSETQ. The V and J ends lost 4 bases and 5 bases respectively, with 18 bases between them. This CDR3 has 15 amino acids. The CDR3 DNA reads as TGCGCCAGCAGCCCGGAGGGCCGGAGTAATTATGGCTACACCTTC. Its protein is CASSPEGRSNYGYTF.

This clone was recorded once. The same CDR3 can be traced to other DNA sequences in this sample. CDR3 nucleotides: TGTGCCAGCAGTGCGGGTTCTAACTATGGCTACACCTTC. Protein product: CASSAGSNYGYTF. V usage is TRBV2 and J usage is TRBJ1-2; D not certain. The CDR3 runs to 13 residues. V lost 4 bases, J lost 0 bases, and 6 bases lay in between. Germline V lookup: CDR1 SNHLY, CDR2 FYNNEI.

This clone was detected only once. The chain employs TRBV28 and TRBJ2-7; perhaps TRBD1 as D (7 bases). The CDR3 length is 14 residues. V was shortened by 6 bases and J by 3 bases, with 15 bases between the two germline ends. Germline V gene lookup returns CDR1 MDHEN and CDR2 SYDVKM. The CDR3 protein is CASRQTGRYYEQYF. As DNA, the CDR3 is TGTGCCAGCAGGCAGACAGGGAGGTACTACGAGCAGTACTTC.

This rearrangement joins TRBV3-1 (or the pseudogene TRBV3-2) to TRBJ2-1, with 8 bases aligning to TRBD2. CDR1 and CDR2 (germline): LGHDT, YNNKEL (reference sequence). This CDR3 is 16 amino acids long. J was trimmed by 3 bases and V by 4 bases; bases with no gene match: 8. Written as DNA, the CDR3 is TGTGCCAGCAGCCCAAGGGGGAGCGGGAGCTACAATGAGCAGTTCTTC. Encoded protein: CASSPRGSGSYNEQFF.

The chain links TRBV19 to TRBJ1-2; 8 bases are shared with TRBD1. The V gene's germline CDR1 is LNHDA and CDR2 SQIVND (reference sequence). The length of the CDR3 is 16 residues. The junction had 12 bases not matched to a gene; V was cut back by 1 base and J by 8 bases. CDR3 nucleotides: TGTGCCAGTAGTATAGCTGGGACAGGATCCGCTATCGGCTACACCTTC. The encoded protein is CASSIAGTGSAIGYTF.

V is TRBV24-1 and J is TRBJ2-2, with D tentatively TRBD2 (5 bases). Trimming pared 3 bases from V and 6 bases from J, leaving 25 bases between. The CDR3 covers 19 residues. Germline CDR1 and CDR2: KGHDR and SFDVKD. This CDR3 is CATSDPLGGLFGAAGELFF. The CDR3, as DNA: TGTGCCACCAGTGATCCCCTGGGCGGGCTTTTCGGAGCCGCCGGGGAGCTGTTTTTT.

V gene TRBV27 combines with J gene TRBJ1-1; TRBD1 agrees at 8 bases. Trimming removed 6 bases from V and 6 bases from J; junction bases left unmatched: 9. This CDR3 region has 14 residues. Germline-derived CDR1 and CDR2 are MNHEY and SMNVEV (reference sequence). CDR3: CASRTTGTGAEAFF. The CDR3 DNA follows: TGTGCCAGCAGAACGACAGGGACAGGCGCTGAAGCTTTCTTT.

The V gene is TRBV19, the J gene TRBJ2-2; 7 bases agree with TRBD2. The germline CDR1 and CDR2 sequences are LNHDA and SQIVND (reference sequence). The V segment lost 6 bases and the J segment 3 bases; nucleotides outside the gene matches: 7. The CDR3 length is 15 residues. The CDR3 DNA follows: TGTGCCAGTAGGCCGCGGCGGGAGTACACCGGGGAGCTGTTTTTT. This encodes CASRPRREYTGELFF.

The chain uses TRBV11-2 and TRBJ2-4, with D possibly being TRBD1 (6 bases). V lost 0 bases and J 12 bases, leaving 12 bases between the germline ends. Germline CDR1 reads SGHAT; CDR2 reads FQNNGV. The CDR3 contains 13 residues. The CDR3 here is CASSLDNQGTQYF. CDR3 bases: TGTGCCAGCAGCTTAGATAACCAGGGGACTCAGTACTTC.

This clone has a single count. This sequence joins TRBV19 and TRBJ2-3, with TRBD2 as a possible D gene (6 bases). The CDR3 has 16 amino acids. V was pared by 9 bases and J by 6 bases, with 25 bases between. Germline CDR1 reads LNHDA; CDR2 reads SQIVND (reference sequence). CDR3 DNA: TGTGCCAGCCGGCGCGATTGGGGGTCGGGAGCGGATACGCAGTATTTT. It encodes CASRRDWGSGADTQYF. Supplemented by reference TRBV19 and TRBJ2-3, the full variable domain reads DGGITQSPKYLFRKEGQNVTLSCEQNLNHDAMYWYRQDPGQGLRLIYYSQIVNDFQKGDIAEGYSVSREKKESFPLTVTSAQKNPTAFYLCASRRDWGSGADTQYFGPGTRLTVL.

This sequence joins TRBV5-4 and TRBJ2-7; possible D gene TRBD1, 6 bases. The ends were cut back, 7 bases at V and 1 base at J, with 12 bases in the middle. CDR3 length: 13 residues. CDR1 and CDR2 (germline): SGHNT, YYREEE (reference sequence). CDR3 sequence: CASHTQGSYEQYF. The CDR3, as DNA: TGTGCCAGCCATACACAGGGTTCCTACGAGCAGTACTTC.

This chain uses TRBV27 with TRBJ2-1, with 7 positions matching TRBD1. With 3 bases clipped from V and 5 bases from J, the junction kept 4 bases outside the gene matches. The length of the CDR3 is 14 residues. CDR1 is MNHEY, CDR2 SMNVEV, per germline (reference sequence). The CDR3 nucleotides read TGTGCCAGCAGTTTCCGACAGGGAAACAATGAGCAGTTCTTC. This gives the protein CASSFRQGNNEQFF.

The V call is TRBV6-5, the J call TRBJ2-7, with 9 bases that match TRBD2. V gave up 7 bases and J gave up 3 bases; unmatched junction bases: 10. CDR1 is MNHEY, CDR2 SVGAGI, per germline. The CDR3 spans 15 residues. This chain's CDR3 is CASKGRLAADYEQYF. CDR3 DNA: TGTGCCAGCAAAGGGAGACTAGCGGCCGACTACGAGCAGTACTTC.

To note about this clone: This same CDR3 is encoded by further DNA sequences in the sample. The chain joins TRBV27 to TRBJ1-4, with D possibly being TRBD1 (6 bases). V shed 3 bases and J shed 2 bases, with 7 bases lying between them. This CDR3 is 14 amino acids long. CDR1 MNHEY and CDR2 SMNVEV come from the germline V gene (reference sequence). The CDR3 spells CASSFQGTNEKLFF. The CDR3 DNA is TGTGCCAGCAGTTTTCAGGGGACTAATGAAAAACTGTTTTTT.

The chain links TRBV5-1 to TRBJ2-1; TRBD2 aligns across 13 bases. V trimming: 3 bases; J trimming: 9 bases; junction bases outside the gene matches: 3. Germline assignment: CDR1 SGHRS and CDR2 YFSETQ. The CDR3 sequence is 14 residues long. The CDR3 nucleotides are TGCGCCAGCAGCTCCGGACTAGCGGGAGTTGAGCAGTTCTTC. This codes for CASSSGLAGVEQFF.

This clone occurred a few times. Other DNA sequences from this sample encode an identical CDR3 as well. The chain couples TRBV9 to TRBJ1-2; D might be TRBD1 (6 bases). This CDR3 is 15 amino acids long. V was trimmed by 3 bases and J by 0 bases, leaving 12 bases between them. Per the germline V gene, CDR1 is SGDLS and CDR2 is YYNGEE. CDR3 region: CASSAQTGANYGYTF. DNA for the CDR3: TGTGCCAGCAGCGCCCAGACAGGAGCTAACTATGGCTACACCTTC.

The chain has TRBV28 and TRBJ2-6; no reliable D call. Trimming shortened V by 5 bases and J by 4 bases, and 12 bases separated the two germline ends. Germline V CDR1 and CDR2: MDHEN, SYDVKM. The length of the CDR3 is 15 residues. CDR3 region: CASSTPSSGANVLTF. The CDR3 coding sequence is TGTGCCAGCAGTACTCCTAGTAGCGGGGCCAACGTCCTGACTTTC.

The rearrangement joins TRBV12-3 or TRBV12-4 to TRBJ1-3, with 7 bases that match TRBD1. The CDR3 has 13 residues. V lost 5 bases, J lost 2 bases, and 0 bases stayed unmatched. The CDR3 loop is CASSTGAGNTIYF. The CDR3 nucleotides are TGTGCCAGCAGTACAGGGGCTGGAAACACCATATATTTT.

The chain links TRBV11-2 to TRBJ2-5; 9 positions agree with TRBD1. V trimming: 1 base; J trimming: 2 bases; junction bases outside the gene matches: 11. This CDR3 has 18 residues. CDR1 SGHAT and CDR2 FQNNGV come from the germline V gene. CDR3 protein: CASSLGGAGTGIQETQYF. The CDR3 DNA reads as TGTGCCAGCAGCTTAGGGGGGGCCGGGACAGGGATACAAGAGACCCAGTACTTC.